This note documents a single T cell receptor beta chain sequence. As yet, its antigen is unknown. These data are taken from a study of T cells in Graves' hyperthyroidism and ophthalmopathy. The study, taken as a whole, reports: Most clonotypes expanded in thyroid above 0.001 were likewise present in blood.

The investigators amplified TCR beta CDR3 regions from RNA transcripts. The primer set for the first-round RT-PCR of the TCR CDR3 was HTBI. MiXCR was run by TCRdb on the multiplex PCR reads, yielding one entry per CDR3 protein. Among 560,000 or so distinct CDR3 sequences listed, 35% to 55% were seen once. V was pared by 8 bases and J by 1 base, with 11 bases between. CDR1 is SQVTM and CDR2 is ANQGSEA in the germline V gene. The CDR3 sequence is 12 residues long. Uncontrolled infection, other autoimmune disease, pregnancy or lactation led to exclusion. This chain connects TRBV29-1 to TRBJ2-5; perhaps TRBD1 as D (6 bases). The specimen sequenced was peripheral blood or thyroid tissue (not recorded which). The clonotype originates from a woman in her late teens or twenties with Graves' hyperthyroidism. CDR3 in amino acids: CSSRDTQETQYF. For the CDR3, the DNA is TGCAGCTCCCGGGACACCCAAGAGACCCAGTACTTC.